Following are 28 T cell receptor beta chains from one sample sequenced in a study of cytomegalovirus exposure and HLA in healthy donors. In the PCR, 60 Vbeta and 13 Jbeta primers were used. The repertoire was sequenced with immunoSEQ multiplex PCR; TCRdb's copy has only in-frame clones and lacks some. The sample includes more than 100,000 clones, about 76% of them seen just once. Sequencing was done on a sample of PBMCs. The receptors come from a man aged 55-75 years in good health and CMV-seropositive.

The chain recombines TRBV5-1 with TRBJ2-2, with 8 positions matching TRBD2. V trimming: 3 bases; J trimming: 4 bases; junction bases outside the gene matches: 5. Germline lookup yields CDR1 SGHRS and CDR2 YFSETQ. The CDR3 is 15 amino acids. CDR3 region: CASSYSGARTGELFF. CDR3 bases: TGCGCCAGCAGCTATAGCGGGGCTCGCACCGGGGAGCTGTTTTTT.

This clone has just a few counts. The chain uses TRBV5-1 and TRBJ2-3; 12 nucleotides agree with TRBD2. V trimming: 7 bases; J trimming: 1 base; junction bases outside the gene matches: 1. The CDR3 runs to 14 residues. Germline V gene data show CDR1 as SGHRS and CDR2 as YFSETQ. CDR3 sequence: CASRTSGGTDTQYF. CDR3 bases: TGCGCCAGCCGGACTAGCGGGGGCACAGATACGCAGTATTTT. The full variable domain, its missing parts supplied by reference TRBV5-1 and TRBJ2-3, is KAGVTQTPRYLIKTRGQQVTLSCSPISGHRSVSWYQQTPGQGLQFLFEYFSETQRNKGNFPGRFSGRQFSNSRSEMNVSTLELGDSALYLCASRTSGGTDTQYFGPGTRLTVL.

This chain joins TRBV6-1 and TRBJ1-1; no definite D call. Per the germline V gene, CDR1 is MNHNS and CDR2 is SASEGT. This CDR3 is 14 amino acids long. The ends were cut back, 7 bases at V and 0 bases at J, with 12 bases in the middle. This chain's CDR3 is CASTFGPMNTEAFF. The CDR3 nucleotides read TGTGCCAGCACTTTTGGGCCTATGAACACTGAAGCTTTCTTT.

This clone was recorded a few times. The V gene is TRBV5-6, the J gene TRBJ1-1, with a tentative D call TRBD1 (5 bases). V was cut by 5 bases and J by 1 base, with 9 bases left in between. Germline-derived CDR1 and CDR2 are SGHDT and YYEEEE. The CDR3 has 13 amino acids. CDR3 nucleotides: TGTGCCAGCAGAGTGACAGCGAACACTGAAGCTTTCTTT. It specifies CASRVTANTEAFF. The full variable domain, completed using reference TRBV5-6 and TRBJ1-1, is DAGVTQSPTHLIKTRGQQVTLRCSPKSGHDTVSWYQQALGQGPQFIFQYYEEEERQRGNFPDRFSGHQFPNYSSELNVNALLLGDSALYLCASRVTANTEAFFGQGTRLTVV.

The chain couples TRBV11-2 to TRBJ2-1, with 8 bases identical to TRBD2. Germline loops: CDR1 SGHAT, CDR2 FQNNGV. Losses at the gene ends were 2 bases for V and 0 bases for J; bases not matched to a gene: 3. The CDR3 contains 16 residues. CDR3 amino acids: CASSLSGGTSYNEQFF. CDR3 in DNA: TGTGCCAGCAGCTTAAGCGGGGGTACCTCCTACAATGAGCAGTTCTTC. The full variable domain, completed using reference TRBV11-2 and TRBJ2-1, is EAGVAQSPRYKIIEKRQSVAFWCNPISGHATLYWYQQILGQGPKLLIQFQNNGVVDDSQLPKDRFSAERLKGVDSTLKIQPAKLEDSAVYLCASSLSGGTSYNEQFFGPGTRLTVL.

V and J are TRBV27 and TRBJ2-7, with D perhaps matching TRBD1 (6 bases). CDR1 is MNHEY and CDR2 is SMNVEV in the germline V gene (reference sequence). V dropped 2 bases and J dropped 5 bases, with 19 bases sitting between them. The CDR3 sequence is 16 residues long. The CDR3 DNA sequence: TGTGCCAGCAGTTTAGGGACACGTCTCGGGGCCCACGAGCAGTACTTC. It is translated as CASSLGTRLGAHEQYF.

This clone was detected a few times. The rearrangement links TRBV19 to TRBJ1-2, with 9 bases aligning to TRBD1. Germline V lookup: CDR1 LNHDA, CDR2 SQIVND (reference sequence). This CDR3 is built from 15 residues. J lost 2 bases, V lost 2 bases, and 3 bases had no gene match. The CDR3 region has the DNA TGTGCCAGTAGTATATCACAGGGGGCGAACTATGGCTACACCTTC. It yields the protein CASSISQGANYGYTF.

The V gene is TRBV6-1, the J gene TRBJ1-2, with 12 bases that match TRBD1. The CDR3 is 15 amino acids. V shed 4 bases, J shed 7 bases, and the junction held 7 bases outside the gene matches. In germline, CDR1 is MNHNS, CDR2 SASEGT. Here the CDR3 reads CASSARPGQGAGYTF. CDR3 in DNA: TGTGCCAGCAGTGCACGCCCGGGACAGGGGGCTGGCTACACCTTC.

This chain connects TRBV7-2 to TRBJ1-2, with 8 bases that match TRBD1. CDR1 is SGHTA, CDR2 FQGNSA, per germline. This CDR3 region has 13 residues. The ends lost 5 bases at V and 4 bases at J; junction bases unmatched: 3. CDR3 protein: CASSQTGAYGYTF. The CDR3, as DNA: TGTGCCAGCAGCCAGACAGGGGCCTATGGCTACACCTTC.

V usage is TRBV2 and J usage is TRBJ2-7, with 8 positions matching TRBD1. Per the germline V gene, CDR1 is SNHLY and CDR2 is FYNNEI. The CDR3 sequence is 13 residues long. After removal of 9 bases from V and 3 bases from J, the junction contained 7 bases not matched to a gene. CDR3 sequence (DNA): TGTGCCAGGGGGGACAGGAAATTCTACGAGCAGTACTTC. Translation: CARGDRKFYEQYF.

The chain links TRBV4-1 to TRBJ1-2; tentative D call: TRBD1 (5 bases). Looked up from germline, CDR1 is MGHRA and CDR2 is YSYEKL. Trimming removed 1 base at V and 2 bases at J, with 8 bases between. CDR3 size: 14 residues. The CDR3 loop reads CASSQVGRNYGYTF. CDR3 DNA: TGCGCCAGCAGCCAAGTGGGGCGCAACTATGGCTACACCTTC.

The J gene is TRBJ2-7, the V gene TRBV18, with 10 bases identical to TRBD1. V lost 4 bases and J lost 2; bases outside the gene matches: 2. Germline assignment: CDR1 KGHSH and CDR2 LQKENI. This CDR3 region has 14 residues. The CDR3 is CASSLGQGAYEQYF. The CDR3 DNA reads as TGTGCCAGCTCACTCGGACAGGGGGCCTACGAGCAGTACTTC.

V gene TRBV4-1 combines with J gene TRBJ2-7, with D perhaps TRBD1 (6 bases). V dropped 1 base and J dropped 6 bases, with 13 bases sitting between them. The CDR3 contains 14 residues. Germline CDR1 is MGHRA and CDR2 is YSYEKL. Written as DNA, the CDR3 is TGCGCCAGCAGCCAAGTGGGACACTCCCGCGAGCAGTACTTC. Its translation is CASSQVGHSREQYF.

The rearrangement joins TRBV7-2 to TRBJ2-5; 11 bases match TRBD2. V lost 1 base, J lost 4 bases, and 2 bases stayed unmatched. Germline V lookup: CDR1 SGHTA, CDR2 FQGNSA. CDR3 length: 15 residues. CDR3 nucleotide sequence: TGTGCCAGCAGCTTAGTAGCGGGGGGGCCAGAGACCCAGTACTTC. The encoded protein is CASSLVAGGPETQYF.

The V gene is TRBV29-1, the J gene TRBJ1-2; D is possibly TRBD1 (5 bases). There are 12 residues in the CDR3. Germline CDR1 SQVTM, CDR2 ANQGSEA. The V and J ends lost 6 bases and 4 bases respectively, with 12 bases between them. The DNA for the CDR3 is TGCAGCGTACGACAGAGCTCCTATGGCTACACCTTC. Protein product: CSVRQSSYGYTF. Full variable domain (rest looked up from reference TRBV29-1 and TRBJ1-2): SAVISQKPSRDICQRGTSLTIQCQVDSQVTMMFWYRQQPGQSLTLIATANQGSEATYESGFVIDKFPISRPNLTFSTLTVSNMSPEDSSIYLCSVRQSSYGYTFGSGTRLTVV.

The J gene is TRBJ2-7, the V gene TRBV11-2; 10 bases agree with TRBD1. V shed 5 bases, J shed 3 bases, and the junction held 4 bases outside the gene matches. This CDR3 has 14 residues. Germline V CDR1 and CDR2: SGHAT, FQNNGV. CDR3: CASSIRDRGYEQYF. The CDR3, as DNA: TGTGCCAGCAGCATCCGGGACAGGGGCTACGAGCAGTACTTC.

This CDR3 reads CASSWALGGASQPQHF. The DNA for the CDR3 is TGTGCCAGCAGTTGGGCTCTTGGGGGGGCAAGCCAGCCCCAGCATTTT. The V gene is TRBV28, the J gene TRBJ1-5, with D maybe TRBD1 (6 bases). Germline V gene data show CDR1 as MDHEN and CDR2 as SYDVKM. Trimming took off 4 bases at V and 7 bases at J, with 20 bases between the two ends. This CDR3 has 16 residues.

The chain combines TRBV7-3 with TRBJ2-1, with TRBD1 matching 9 bases. Germline values: CDR1 SGHTA, CDR2 FQGTGA. V shed 1 base, J shed 8 bases, and the junction held 6 bases outside the gene matches. This CDR3 is 15 amino acids long. The CDR3: CASSLSRDRVDEQFF. For the CDR3, the DNA is TGTGCCAGCAGCTTAAGCCGGGACAGGGTTGATGAGCAGTTCTTC.

The chain recombines TRBV28 with TRBJ2-2, with 10 nucleotides matching TRBD2. V trimming: 6 bases; J trimming: 7 bases; junction bases outside the gene matches: 5. The CDR3 sequence is 14 residues long. Germline CDR1 is MDHEN and CDR2 is SYDVKM. The CDR3 nucleotides read TGTGCCAGCAGGGGTACTAGCGGGGTCGGGGAGCTGTTTTTT. This encodes CASRGTSGVGELFF.

This CDR3 reads CASSASRRETDTQYF. The CDR3 DNA sequence: TGCGCCAGCAGTGCCTCTAGGAGGGAGACAGATACGCAGTATTTT. The rearrangement uses TRBV10-2 and TRBJ2-3, with D possibly TRBD2 on 6 matching bases. CDR1 WSHSY and CDR2 SAAADI come from the germline V gene. V was shortened by 4 bases and J by 3 bases, with 14 bases between the two germline ends. This CDR3 contains 15 residues.

The V gene is TRBV4-2, the J gene TRBJ2-1, with 8 nucleotides matching TRBD2. The trim removed 4 bases at V and 3 bases at J, leaving 8 bases unmatched. CDR3 length equals 16 residues. The germline V gene encodes CDR1 LGHNA and CDR2 YNFKEQ. CDR3 nucleotide sequence: TGTGCCAGCAGCCCGTCCGGGACTAGTTACTACAATGAGCAGTTCTTC. Amino acid sequence: CASSPSGTSYYNEQFF.

The rearrangement uses TRBV30 and TRBJ2-7; D is perhaps TRBD2 (5 bases). This CDR3 has 14 amino acids. V was clipped by 4 bases and J by 7 bases, with 20 bases between them. The germline gives CDR1 GTSNPN, CDR2 SVGIG (reference sequence). CDR3: CAWMGKAGLGEQYF. The CDR3 nucleotides are TGTGCCTGGATGGGAAAGGCAGGACTTGGGGAGCAGTACTTC.

The rearrangement links TRBV30 to TRBJ1-6; TRBD1 matches at 7 bases. CDR1 GTSNPN and CDR2 SVGIG come from the germline V gene (reference sequence). The CDR3 is made up of 17 amino acids. V shed 0 bases and J 3 bases; nucleotides not matched to a gene: 8. The CDR3 reads CAWSVPRTGGYNSPLHF. The CDR3 DNA reads TGTGCCTGGAGTGTACCCCGGACAGGAGGCTATAATTCACCCCTCCACTTT.

The gene calls are TRBV13 and TRBJ2-1; 7 positions match TRBD2. Germline CDR1 is PRHDT and CDR2 is FYEKMQ (reference sequence). The CDR3 totals 17 residues. J gave up 4 bases and V 5 bases, and 14 bases lay outside the gene matches. DNA for the CDR3: TGTGCCAGCAGCCTCTACGGGATTAGCGGGCCGTACAATGAGCAGTTCTTC. Amino acids: CASSLYGISGPYNEQFF.

This rearrangement joins TRBV6-5 to TRBJ1-2, with D hard to call. Germline lookup yields CDR1 MNHEY and CDR2 SVGAGI. V was cut by 7 bases and J by 4 bases, with 13 bases left in between. The CDR3 contains 13 residues. The CDR3 here is CASTTRGSYGYTF. CDR3 DNA sequence: TGTGCCAGCACCACAAGAGGTTCCTATGGCTACACCTTC.

This clone appeared a few times. The CDR3: CASSTRQGAKRGYGYTF. The CDR3 DNA reads as TGCGCCAGCAGCACCCGACAGGGGGCTAAGAGAGGCTATGGCTACACCTTC. The chain links TRBV4-1 to TRBJ1-2; 10 bases fit TRBD1. V gave up 5 bases and J gave up 4 bases; unmatched junction bases: 13. Per the germline V gene, CDR1 is MGHRA and CDR2 is YSYEKL. The CDR3 is 17 residues long.

The chain employs TRBV6-5 and TRBJ2-1, with a weak D call TRBD2 (5 bases). V lost 6 bases to trimming and J lost 1 base, with 13 bases between them. From germline, CDR1 is MNHEY and CDR2 SVGAGI. The CDR3 has 15 residues. Here the CDR3 reads CASSTGYSSYNEQFF. CDR3 DNA sequence: TGTGCCAGCAGCACGGGGTATTCTTCCTACAATGAGCAGTTCTTC.

The chain combines TRBV5-1 with TRBJ2-1, with 10 nucleotides matching TRBD2. Germline CDR1 is SGHRS and CDR2 is YFSETQ. This CDR3 has 19 residues. Trimming removed 0 bases from V and 1 base from J; junction bases left unmatched: 10. The CDR3 coding sequence is TGCGCCAGCAGCTTGGGAGCTAGCGGGGGTGTTAGTTCCTACAATGAGCAGTTCTTC. This codes for CASSLGASGGVSSYNEQFF.